This T cell receptor (beta chain) was identified in a study of post-analysis software for immune sequencing data. Study-level background: Some patients lacked subtype; others had relapsing-remitting, secondary progressive or progressive-relapsing disease. Overall study findings and caveats: The study found significantly lower normalized Chao1 diversity in multiple sclerosis patients than in controls. Strong co-clustering by F measure was seen for same-batch samples.

Researchers reported that TCR beta cDNA libraries carried unique molecular identifiers. TCRdb used MiXCR to reprocess the PCR reads, holding one entry per CDR3 protein. The table shows about 820,000 distinct CDR3 sequences, with roughly half occurring only once. For this clonotype: The antigen remains undetermined.

This receptor was taken from a girl between 10 and 17 years old with multiple sclerosis. The specimen sequenced was blood.

CDR3 amino acids: CASSYGGYGYTF. Written as DNA, the CDR3 is TGTGCCAGCAGTTATGGTGGCTATGGCTACACCTTC. The rearrangement links TRBV6-5 to TRBJ1-2; D uncertain. The V gene's germline CDR1 is MNHEY and CDR2 SVGAGI. The V end was cut by 3 bases, the J end by 4 bases, with 6 bases between. The CDR3 is 12 amino acids.